This T cell receptor (beta chain) is from a study of T cell responses to AZD1222 COVID-19 vaccine. Germline lookup yields CDR1 LNHDA and CDR2 SQIVND (reference sequence). This CDR3 spans 16 amino acids. V was clipped by 1 base and J by 7 bases, with 19 bases between them. Only in-frame clones appear in the TCRdb table, and some are missing; sequencing was by immunoSEQ multiplex PCR. The data contain about 160,000 clones, roughly 94% of them singletons. The receptor was isolated from an adult in good health. This specimen consisted of peripheral blood, obtained on day 0 of MenACWY control vaccination. The gene calls are TRBV19 and TRBJ1-2; perhaps TRBD1 as D (5 bases). CDR3 residues: CASSIVGTEVTAGYTF. For the CDR3, the DNA is TGTGCCAGTAGTATAGTCGGGACGGAGGTGACGGCTGGCTACACCTTC.